The 18 T cell receptor beta chains below were found in one sample sequenced in a study of cytomegalovirus exposure and HLA in healthy donors. PCR employed 60 Vbeta and 13 Jbeta primers. Data came from immunoSEQ multiplex PCR; TCRdb stores just in-frame clones and leaves some out. The data contain 200,000 to 250,000 clones, roughly 80% of them singletons. Source material: PBMCs. Source of these receptors: a woman in her forties in good health and CMV-seropositive.

The sample holds a few counts of this clone. The V gene is TRBV9, the J gene TRBJ1-2, with a tentative D call TRBD1 (5 bases). The V end lost 0 bases, the J end lost 4 bases, and 13 bases lay between the germline ends. Germline-derived CDR1 and CDR2 are SGDLS and YYNGEE. This CDR3 is built from 15 residues. CDR3 residues: CASSVAGGEVYGYTF. As DNA, the CDR3 is TGTGCCAGCAGCGTAGCGGGGGGAGAAGTCTATGGCTACACCTTC.

The chain uses TRBV5-5 and TRBJ1-1, with 9 nucleotides matching TRBD1. Unmatched junction bases numbered 6, after V lost 4 bases and J lost 5 bases. Germline V lookup: CDR1 SGHKS, CDR2 YYEKEE (reference sequence). The CDR3 covers 14 residues. The CDR3: CASSRTDRGTEAFF. The DNA for the CDR3 is TGTGCCAGCAGCCGAACCGACAGGGGGACTGAAGCTTTCTTT.

The chain combines TRBV7-8 with TRBJ1-6; a weak D match, TRBD1 (6 bases). The CDR3 loop spans 18 amino acids. Germline V gene data show CDR1 as SGHVS and CDR2 as FQNEAQ. With 5 bases removed from V and 1 base from J, the gap between germline ends came to 18 bases. The DNA for the CDR3 is TGTGCCAGCAGCGAAACAGGGTTCGAAGGATCCTATAATTCACCCCTCCACTTT. It yields the protein CASSETGFEGSYNSPLHF.

The chain joins TRBV9 to TRBJ2-1, with D maybe TRBD2 (5 bases). V was trimmed by 4 bases and J by 9 bases, leaving 11 bases between them. CDR1 and CDR2 (germline): SGDLS, YYNGEE. The CDR3 spans 12 residues. The CDR3 region has the DNA TGTGCCAGCAGCCCCAGCGGCGGTGAGCAGTTCTTC. Its translation is CASSPSGGEQFF.

This clone appeared once. This chain links TRBV6-1 with TRBJ1-2, with D unresolved. From germline, CDR1 is MNHNS and CDR2 SASEGT. The CDR3 length is 12 residues. V was shortened by 6 bases and J by 4 bases, with 9 bases between the two germline ends. CDR3 nucleotides: TGTGCCAGCAGAGACATGGGCTATGGCTACACCTTC. This gives the protein CASRDMGYGYTF.

The chain has TRBV27 and TRBJ2-7, with a possible D match to TRBD1 (5 bases). The CDR3 contains 12 residues. Germline loops: CDR1 MNHEY, CDR2 SMNVEV (reference sequence). Between the trimmed V and J ends, which lost 8 bases and 3 bases, there was a span of 11 bases. The CDR3 DNA reads TGTGCCAGCCGTACAGGCCACTACGAGCAGTACTTC. Translation: CASRTGHYEQYF.

The chain employs TRBV5-1 and TRBJ2-3; 13 bases match TRBD2. V was pared by 0 bases and J by 1 base, with 8 bases of the junction left unmatched. The CDR3 has 19 residues. CDR1 is SGHRS, CDR2 YFSETQ, per germline. This chain's CDR3 is CASSLERTSGSWGTDTQYF. The CDR3 DNA follows: TGCGCCAGCAGCTTGGAGAGGACTAGCGGGAGTTGGGGCACAGATACGCAGTATTTT.

The chain is built from TRBV11-3 and TRBJ1-1; D remains unclear. The V gene's germline CDR1 is SGHNT and CDR2 YENEEA. V gave up 8 bases and J gave up 2 bases, with 6 bases separating them. The CDR3 runs to 11 residues. The CDR3, as DNA: TGTGCCAGCTCGGTTAACACTGAAGCTTTCTTT. Residues: CASSVNTEAFF.

This chain uses TRBV6-1 with TRBJ2-7, with 8 bases identical to TRBD1. V lost 4 bases to trimming and J lost 6 bases; unmatched junction nucleotides: 8. CDR3 length equals 14 residues. Germline loops: CDR1 MNHNS, CDR2 SASEGT. This chain's CDR3 is CASSALDRGGEQYF. The CDR3, as DNA: TGTGCCAGCAGTGCCTTAGACAGGGGCGGCGAGCAGTACTTC.

The chain couples TRBV25-1 to TRBJ1-2; 7 bases match TRBD1. V shed 10 bases and J 1 base; nucleotides not matched to a gene: 12. The CDR3 spans 15 residues. Per the germline V gene, CDR1 is MGHDK and CDR2 is SYGVNS. Here the CDR3 DNA reads TGTGCCACCTTACTCGACAGGGATGGTAACTATGGCTACACCTTC. Translation gives CATLLDRDGNYGYTF.

The chain has TRBV7-2 and TRBJ2-7, with D hard to call. Germline CDR1 and CDR2: SGHTA and FQGNSA. The V gene lost 1 base and the J gene lost 4 bases, with 14 bases spanning the gap. The CDR3 loop spans 15 amino acids. CDR3 in DNA: TGTGCCAGCAGCTTAGGATTAGCTGTGAATTACGAGCAGTACTTC. Amino acid sequence: CASSLGLAVNYEQYF.

A few counts support this clone. The chain is built from TRBV27 and TRBJ2-3; D remains ambiguous. This CDR3 contains 15 residues. V was trimmed by 7 bases and J by 2 bases, leaving 16 bases between them. Germline V gene data show CDR1 as MNHEY and CDR2 as SMNVEV (reference sequence). This CDR3 reads CASTSTATFTDTQYF. DNA of the CDR3: TGTGCCAGCACCTCCACGGCGACTTTCACAGATACGCAGTATTTT.

This clone was observed a single time. This chain links TRBV4-1 with TRBJ2-7; TRBD1 might be the D (6 bases). This CDR3 is 15 amino acids long. Trimming left V 1 base short and J 0 bases short, with 10 bases between. The germline V gene has CDR1 MGHRA and CDR2 YSYEKL. The CDR3 sequence: CASSQVQGSSYEQYF. The CDR3, as DNA: TGCGCCAGCAGCCAAGTACAGGGAAGCTCCTACGAGCAGTACTTC.

V is TRBV30 and J is TRBJ2-1, with 9 bases aligning to TRBD2. Germline V gives CDR1 GTSNPN, CDR2 SVGIG (reference sequence). This CDR3 contains 14 residues. V lost 4 bases, J lost 2 bases, and 3 bases stayed unmatched. CDR3 loop: CAWTRLAAYNEQFF. CDR3 nucleotide sequence: TGTGCCTGGACACGACTAGCGGCCTACAATGAGCAGTTCTTC.

The chain has TRBV30 and TRBJ1-6; 8 bases map to TRBD1. The J segment lost 7 bases and the V segment lost 1 base, leaving 6 bases of the junction unmatched. From germline, CDR1 is GTSNPN and CDR2 SVGIG (reference sequence). The CDR3 covers 15 residues. The CDR3 DNA reads TGTGCCTGGAGTGCCGACAGGGGACCCAATTCACCCCTCCACTTT. Translating it yields CAWSADRGPNSPLHF.

CDR3 bases: TGTGCCAGCAGCTTAGTAGCGGGAGGAGAGACCCAGTACTTC. This translates into CASSLVAGGETQYF. The gene calls are TRBV7-9 and TRBJ2-5, with TRBD2 matching over 10 bases. The CDR3 is 14 amino acids. The V segment lost 1 base and the J segment 4 bases; nucleotides outside the gene matches: 0. Per germline, CDR1 SEHNR and CDR2 FQNEAQ (reference sequence).

V and J are TRBV5-5 and TRBJ1-1; D is undetermined. Germline CDR1 is SGHKS and CDR2 is YYEKEE (reference sequence). V dropped 2 bases and J dropped 1 base, with 9 bases sitting between them. The length of the CDR3 is 14 residues. The CDR3 loop reads CASSFTGENTEAFF. The CDR3 coding sequence is TGTGCCAGCAGCTTTACGGGAGAGAACACTGAAGCTTTCTTT.

With regard to this clone: This sample also contains other DNA sequences that code for the same CDR3. The V call is TRBV7-2, the J call TRBJ1-2, with 11 bases aligning to TRBD1. Per the germline V gene, CDR1 is SGHTA and CDR2 is FQGNSA. The V and J ends lost 6 bases and 6 bases, in that order; junction bases with no gene match: 6. This CDR3 has 14 residues. The DNA for the CDR3 is TGTGCCAGCAGTGAGGACAGGGGGCTAAATGGCTACACCTTC. It codes for CASSEDRGLNGYTF.